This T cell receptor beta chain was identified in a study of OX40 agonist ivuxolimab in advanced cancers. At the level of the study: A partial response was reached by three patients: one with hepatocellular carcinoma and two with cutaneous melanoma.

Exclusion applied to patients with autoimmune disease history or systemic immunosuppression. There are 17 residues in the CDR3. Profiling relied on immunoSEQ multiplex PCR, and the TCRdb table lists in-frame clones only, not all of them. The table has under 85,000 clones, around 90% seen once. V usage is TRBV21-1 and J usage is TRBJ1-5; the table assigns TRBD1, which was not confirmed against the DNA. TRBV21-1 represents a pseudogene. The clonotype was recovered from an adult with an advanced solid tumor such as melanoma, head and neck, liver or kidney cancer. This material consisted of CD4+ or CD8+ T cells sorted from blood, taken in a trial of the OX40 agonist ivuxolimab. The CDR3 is CASSKEARGPSNQPQHF. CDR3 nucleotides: TGTGCCAGCAGCAAAGAGGCCAGGGGGCCAAGCAATCAGCCCCAGCATTTT.